The 19 T cell receptor beta chains presented below share a single source sample, sequenced in a study of blood T cell repertoires in COVID-19. Assay: immunoSEQ multiplex PCR; the TCRdb copy retains only in-frame clones and omits some. Altogether tens of thousands of clones are present, over 75% being singletons, with the ten largest covering roughly 3.5%. Sequenced input: peripheral blood. The receptors were sampled from a man aged 50-60 years with active COVID-19.

In its sample, this clone was seen a few times. This chain joins TRBV7-9 and TRBJ1-6, with 8 positions matching TRBD1. The germline V gene encodes CDR1 SEHNR and CDR2 FQNEAQ (reference sequence). V trimming: 6 bases; J trimming: 8 bases; junction bases outside the gene matches: 6. This CDR3 comprises 14 residues. CDR3 amino acids: CASRTDRVHSPLHF. The CDR3 DNA follows: TGTGCCAGCAGAACGGACAGGGTTCATTCACCCCTCCACTTT.

This clone has a single count. The chain has TRBV7-9 and TRBJ1-1; TRBD1 aligns across 7 bases. The V gene's germline CDR1 is SEHNR and CDR2 FQNEAQ (reference sequence). V lost 3 bases, J lost 6 bases, and 4 bases stayed unmatched. The CDR3 is made up of 13 amino acids. The CDR3 is CASSFKQGSEAFF. In DNA, the CDR3 is TGTGCCAGCAGCTTTAAACAGGGGTCTGAAGCTTTCTTT. Drawing the rest from reference TRBV7-9 and TRBJ1-1, the complete variable domain is DTGVSQNPRHKITKRGQNVTFRCDPISEHNRLYWYRQTLGQGPEFLTYFQNEAQLEKSRLLSDRFSAERPKGSFSTLEIQRTEQGDSAMYLCASSFKQGSEAFFGQGTRLTVV.

The chain has TRBV3-1 (or the pseudogene TRBV3-2) and TRBJ1-4; 9 bases are a match to TRBD1. Germline CDR1 and CDR2: LGHDT and YNNKEL (reference sequence). This CDR3 comprises 18 residues. Germline trimming cut 4 bases from V and 8 bases from J; bases unmatched to any gene: 17. The CDR3 sequence is CASSPTPKTGGGVEKLFF. In DNA form, the CDR3 reads TGTGCCAGCAGCCCCACCCCCAAAACAGGGGGCGGAGTGGAAAAACTGTTTTTT.

This chain connects TRBV28 to TRBJ2-6; 7 bases line up with TRBD1. V lost 8 bases, J lost 1 base, and 11 bases stayed unmatched. CDR1 is MDHEN, CDR2 SYDVKM, per germline. CDR3 length: 17 amino acids. In DNA form, the CDR3 reads TGTGCCAGCTTGACAGGGCAGGCACAATCTGGGGCCAACGTCCTGACTTTC. Protein product: CASLTGQAQSGANVLTF.

V and J are TRBV20-1 and TRBJ1-1, with a possible D match to TRBD1 (5 bases). The CDR3 is 11 amino acids. The germline V gene has CDR1 DFQATT and CDR2 SNEGSKA (reference sequence). The V end lost 5 bases, the J end lost 7 bases, and 11 bases lay between the germline ends. Here the CDR3 DNA reads TGCAGTGCTTCATTAGGGGATGAAGCTTTCTTT. Translating it yields CSASLGDEAFF.

This chain joins TRBV5-1 and TRBJ1-1; no clear D gene. Germline V gene lookup returns CDR1 SGHRS and CDR2 YFSETQ. The CDR3 sequence is 13 residues long. Trimming stripped 3 bases from V and 11 bases from J, with 17 bases between. This CDR3 reads CASSSDGRGRAFF. CDR3 DNA: TGCGCCAGCAGCTCCGACGGGCGAGGGCGGGCTTTCTTT. Variable domain in full (rest from reference TRBV5-1 and TRBJ1-1): KAGVTQTPRYLIKTRGQQVTLSCSPISGHRSVSWYQQTPGQGLQFLFEYFSETQRNKGNFPGRFSGRQFSNSRSEMNVSTLELGDSALYLCASSSDGRGRAFFGQGTRLTVV.

This clone was seen just once. This chain uses TRBV2 with TRBJ2-7; 9 positions agree with TRBD2. The germline V gene encodes CDR1 SNHLY and CDR2 FYNNEI. V trimming: 4 bases; J trimming: 1 base; junction bases outside the gene matches: 5. The CDR3 loop spans 15 amino acids. CDR3 nucleotides: TGTGCCAGCAGTGCCCGGCGGGGGGGATCCTACGAGCAGTACTTC. This translates into CASSARRGGSYEQYF.

This chain uses TRBV27 with TRBJ1-1; D gene ambiguous. CDR1 is MNHEY, CDR2 SMNVEV, per germline (reference sequence). CDR3 length: 11 amino acids. V was trimmed by 6 bases and J by 7 bases, leaving 9 bases between them. The CDR3 region has the DNA TGTGCCAGCAGGACCAGCGTTGAAGCTTTCTTT. Protein sequence: CASRTSVEAFF.

The gene calls are TRBV9 and TRBJ1-1; 11 bases fit TRBD1. CDR3 length equals 14 residues. V lost 3 bases and J lost 5; bases outside the gene matches: 3. Germline CDR1 reads SGDLS; CDR2 reads YYNGEE. The CDR3 DNA follows: TGTGCCAGCAGCGGGGACAGGGGGGAGACTGAAGCTTTCTTT. This encodes CASSGDRGETEAFF.

The chain joins TRBV5-6 to TRBJ2-5, with 8 bases matching TRBD2. The J segment lost 2 bases and the V segment lost 2 bases, leaving 5 bases of the junction unmatched. The CDR3 is made up of 15 amino acids. The V gene's germline CDR1 is SGHDT and CDR2 YYEEEE. The CDR3 loop reads CASSFERGLQETQYF. The CDR3 nucleotides are TGTGCCAGCAGCTTCGAGCGGGGGCTTCAAGAGACCCAGTACTTC.

V gene TRBV5-5 combines with J gene TRBJ1-5; a weak D match, TRBD1 (5 bases). The length of the CDR3 is 14 residues. The germline gives CDR1 SGHKS, CDR2 YYEKEE (reference sequence). V was trimmed by 2 bases and J by 2 bases, leaving 8 bases between them. This CDR3 is CASSLRGGNQPQHF. In DNA form, the CDR3 reads TGTGCCAGCAGCTTACGGGGGGGCAATCAGCCCCAGCATTTT.

The chain employs TRBV6-4 and TRBJ2-1; D is uncertain. V lost 2 bases and J 4 bases, leaving 6 bases between the germline ends. CDR1 and CDR2 from the germline V gene are MRHNA and SNTAGT. CDR3 length: 13 residues. The CDR3 DNA is TGTGCCAGCAGTGACGAGATATACAATGAGCAGTTCTTC. Translating gives CASSDEIYNEQFF.

The gene calls are TRBV19 and TRBJ1-2; TRBD1 aligns across 7 bases. Germline V gives CDR1 LNHDA, CDR2 SQIVND (reference sequence). Trimming took 2 bases from V and 0 from J; bases not matched to a gene: 9. The CDR3 length is 17 residues. The CDR3 coding sequence is TGTGCCAGTAGTATAAGAGCGGGCGGGACAGCTAACTATGGCTACACCTTC. It yields the protein CASSIRAGGTANYGYTF.

The chain couples TRBV6-4 to TRBJ2-2; a weak D match, TRBD2 (6 bases). V dropped 3 bases and J dropped 5 bases, with 16 bases sitting between them. The germline V gene encodes CDR1 MRHNA and CDR2 SNTAGT. The CDR3 consists of 16 residues. CDR3 residues: CASSDWGVRGTGELFF. The CDR3 coding sequence is TGTGCCAGCAGTGATTGGGGGGTAAGGGGTACCGGGGAGCTGTTTTTT.

The chain carries TRBV19 and TRBJ1-1; 8 nucleotides match TRBD1. The CDR3 is made up of 14 amino acids. Per germline, CDR1 LNHDA and CDR2 SQIVND (reference sequence). V shed 3 bases, J shed 4 bases, and the junction held 4 bases outside the gene matches. The chain's CDR3 is CASSITTGVTEAFF. In DNA form, the CDR3 reads TGTGCCAGTAGTATCACGACAGGGGTCACTGAAGCTTTCTTT. Full variable domain (remainder filled in from reference TRBV19 and TRBJ1-1): DGGITQSPKYLFRKEGQNVTLSCEQNLNHDAMYWYRQDPGQGLRLIYYSQIVNDFQKGDIAEGYSVSREKKESFPLTVTSAQKNPTAFYLCASSITTGVTEAFFGQGTRLTVV.

The rearrangement joins TRBV3-1 (or the pseudogene TRBV3-2) to TRBJ1-5, with TRBD1 as a possible D gene (6 bases). The germline CDR1 and CDR2 sequences are LGHDT and YNNKEL (reference sequence). This CDR3 has 15 amino acids. Trimming removed 1 base from V and 5 bases from J, with 12 bases in between. The CDR3 sequence is CASSQVEGVDQPQHF. CDR3 bases: TGTGCCAGCAGCCAAGTAGAGGGGGTGGATCAGCCCCAGCATTTT.

V gene TRBV12-5 combines with J gene TRBJ2-2; 11 nucleotides agree with TRBD1. V lost 4 bases and J lost 6; bases outside the gene matches: 19. CDR3 length equals 20 residues. Germline loops: CDR1 LGHNT, CDR2 FRNRAP. CDR3 region: CASGSPDRGLGAKRAGELFF. CDR3 nucleotide sequence: TGTGCTAGTGGTTCTCCGGACAGGGGGCTGGGGGCCAAAAGGGCCGGGGAGCTGTTTTTT.

V and J are TRBV6-5 and TRBJ2-1; TRBD2 matches 12 bases. Per germline, CDR1 MNHEY and CDR2 SVGAGI. The CDR3 runs 14 residues. Trimming removed 8 bases from V and 8 bases from J; junction bases left unmatched: 7. The CDR3 loop reads CASALAGGRDEQFF. CDR3 coding DNA: TGTGCCAGCGCGCTAGCGGGGGGGCGCGATGAGCAGTTCTTC.

The chain couples TRBV5-6 to TRBJ1-2; D might be TRBD1 (5 bases). The V gene's germline CDR1 is SGHDT and CDR2 YYEEEE. The length of the CDR3 is 13 residues. Trimming stripped 4 bases from V and 8 bases from J, with 15 bases between. CDR3 amino acids: CASSPGGKGGYTF. The CDR3 coding sequence is TGTGCCAGCAGCCCCGGGGGTAAGGGCGGCTACACCTTC.